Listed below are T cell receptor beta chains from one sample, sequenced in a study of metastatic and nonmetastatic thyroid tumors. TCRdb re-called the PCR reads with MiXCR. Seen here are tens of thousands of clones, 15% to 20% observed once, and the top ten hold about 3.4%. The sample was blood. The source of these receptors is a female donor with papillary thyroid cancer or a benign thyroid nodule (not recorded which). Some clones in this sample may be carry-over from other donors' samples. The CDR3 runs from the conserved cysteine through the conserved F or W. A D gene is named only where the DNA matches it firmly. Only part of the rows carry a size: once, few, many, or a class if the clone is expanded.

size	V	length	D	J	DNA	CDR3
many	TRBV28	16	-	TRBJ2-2	TGTGCCAGCAGTTTACTGGCCAAAGGGTTCACCGGGGAGCTGTTTTTT	CASSLLAKGFTGELFF
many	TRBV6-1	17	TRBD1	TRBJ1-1	TGTGCCAGCAAACCCGGACAGGGTGGGTTCGGGCACACTGAAGCTTTCTTT	CASKPGQGGFGHTEAFF
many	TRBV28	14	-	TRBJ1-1	TGTGCCAGCAGTGAGATCAGAGAAGACACTGAAGCTTTCTTT	CASSEIREDTEAFF
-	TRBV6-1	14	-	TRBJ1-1	TGTGCCAGCAGTGAATTACCAGGGATCACTGAAGCTTTCTTT	CASSELPGITEAFF
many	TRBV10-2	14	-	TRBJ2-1	TGCGCCAGCAGTGCACAGGGTCCCATCAATGAGCAGTTCTTC	CASSAQGPINEQFF
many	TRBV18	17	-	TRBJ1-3	TGTGCCAGCTCACTGTACCCTCAAACAGGGTATGGAAACACCATATATTTT	CASSLYPQTGYGNTIYF
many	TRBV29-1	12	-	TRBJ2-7	TGCAGCGCCGTGGGGGAATCCTACGAGCAGTACTTC	CSAVGESYEQYF
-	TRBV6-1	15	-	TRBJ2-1	TGTGCCAGCAGTGAAGCGCCGGGAGTCGGAGATGAGCAGTTCTTC	CASSEAPGVGDEQFF
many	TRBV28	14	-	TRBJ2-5	TGTGCCAGCAGTTTTAGGCAGGGAGAAGAGACCCAGTACTTC	CASSFRQGEETQYF
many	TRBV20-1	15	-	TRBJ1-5	TGCAGTGCTAGAGTAACAGGGAGTCACAGACAGCCCCAGCATTTT	CSARVTGSHRQPQHF
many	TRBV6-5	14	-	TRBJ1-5	TGTGCCAGCAGTTACTCCGGGTCCAATCAGCCCCAGCATTTT	CASSYSGSNQPQHF
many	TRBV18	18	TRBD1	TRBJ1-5	TGTGCCAGCTCTACAAATTCCATTGGACAGGATAGCAATCAGCCCCAGCATTTT	CASSTNSIGQDSNQPQHF
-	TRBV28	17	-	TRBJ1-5	TGTGCCAGCAGGCCCTGGGGGTCGGGTGATAGCAATCAGCCCCAGCATTTT	CASRPWGSGDSNQPQHF